A selection of T cell receptor beta chains follows, all from one sample in a study of shared clonotypes between healthy human individuals. Clones were sequenced by immunoSEQ multiplex PCR, and TCRdb holds only the in-frame ones, with some missing. The sample has about 2.5 million clones, about nine tenths seen once; the top ten hold 0.37%. The sequencing input was naive CD4+ T cells from PBMCs. The receptors stem from a man aged 18 to 29 in good health. Some clones in this sample may be carry-over from other donors' samples. Both conserved end residues are part of each CDR3. Fields, in order: V gene, J gene, CDR3 protein.

v_call: TRBV9
j_call: TRBJ2-4
cdr3_aa: CASSVDKGAIQYF

v_call: TRBV27
j_call: TRBJ2-3
cdr3_aa: CASSPLPGQRVADTQYF

v_call: TRBV4-1
j_call: TRBJ2-1
cdr3_aa: CASSQDVFASGRNYNEQFF

v_call: TRBV6-6
j_call: TRBJ2-7
cdr3_aa: CASSSPSGSNYEQYF

v_call: TRBV6-1
j_call: TRBJ1-5
cdr3_aa: CASSERDQPQHF

v_call: TRBV9
j_call: TRBJ2-4
cdr3_aa: CASAGTKKNIQYF

v_call: TRBV5-5
j_call: TRBJ2-7
cdr3_aa: CASSLATGTGYEQYF

v_call: TRBV29-1
j_call: TRBJ1-4
cdr3_aa: CSVYRTAGNEKLFF

v_call: TRBV5-1
j_call: TRBJ2-5
cdr3_aa: CASRNLAGEETQYF

v_call: TRBV29-1
j_call: TRBJ2-1
cdr3_aa: CSVVDERGSSYNEQFF

v_call: TRBV4-3
j_call: TRBJ2-3
cdr3_aa: CASSQDGSTDTQYF

v_call: TRBV29-1
j_call: TRBJ2-7
cdr3_aa: CSVGSYEQYF

v_call: TRBV19
j_call: TRBJ1-5
cdr3_aa: CASSIARTPNQPQHF

v_call: TRBV5-1
j_call: TRBJ1-1
cdr3_aa: CASSPWTGGMNTEAFF

v_call: TRBV7-9
j_call: TRBJ2-2
cdr3_aa: CASSWGAGSKNTGELFF

v_call: TRBV5-1
j_call: TRBJ2-5
cdr3_aa: CASSPPTTGETQYF

v_call: TRBV18
j_call: TRBJ2-2
cdr3_aa: CASSQWAGGTGELFF

v_call: TRBV7-2
j_call: TRBJ1-1
cdr3_aa: CASSLGPREAFF

v_call: TRBV28
j_call: TRBJ1-1
cdr3_aa: CASNTLGEQLSLEAFF

v_call: TRBV6-1
j_call: TRBJ2-2
cdr3_aa: CASSGYGVSDTGELFF

v_call: TRBV2
j_call: TRBJ1-2
cdr3_aa: CASSDVRAQSYGYTF

v_call: TRBV7-3
j_call: TRBJ2-4
cdr3_aa: CASSLGSGADIQYF

v_call: TRBV19
j_call: TRBJ2-1
cdr3_aa: CASHKAGGSYNEQFF

v_call: TRBV29-1
j_call: TRBJ2-6
cdr3_aa: CSVADGGSGANVLTF

v_call: TRBV27
j_call: TRBJ1-2
cdr3_aa: CASSRDDRGRGGYTF

v_call: TRBV5-4
j_call: TRBJ2-5
cdr3_aa: CASSSWLQETQYF

v_call: TRBV28
j_call: TRBJ1-2
cdr3_aa: CASSYRGYGYTF

v_call: TRBV6-5
j_call: TRBJ1-2
cdr3_aa: CASRRTGLDYGYTF

v_call: TRBV4-1
j_call: TRBJ1-4
cdr3_aa: CASLTRQGAGEKLFF

v_call: TRBV7-8
j_call: .
cdr3_aa: CASSRQGSSYEQYF

v_call: TRBV6-5
j_call: TRBJ1-1
cdr3_aa: CASGRGATEAFF

v_call: TRBV25-1
j_call: TRBJ1-1
cdr3_aa: CASSALQITEAFF

v_call: TRBV11-2
j_call: TRBJ2-5
cdr3_aa: CASSYREAGETQYF

v_call: TRBV28
j_call: TRBJ2-2
cdr3_aa: CASIDRGNTGELFF

v_call: TRBV28
j_call: TRBJ1-2
cdr3_aa: CASSSARPLTTGYTF

v_call: TRBV2
j_call: TRBJ2-7
cdr3_aa: CASMRQGTYEQYF

v_call: TRBV2
j_call: TRBJ2-7
cdr3_aa: CASSLGLADPGAYEQYF

v_call: TRBV7-3
j_call: TRBJ2-6
cdr3_aa: CASSLPRTGGKGSGANVLTF

v_call: TRBV27
j_call: TRBJ2-5
cdr3_aa: CASSLLGTGSEETQYF

v_call: TRBV18
j_call: TRBJ2-2
cdr3_aa: CASSPVSSGSSGELFF

v_call: TRBV19
j_call: TRBJ1-1
cdr3_aa: CASSIAGTMNTEAFF

v_call: TRBV5-6
j_call: TRBJ2-3
cdr3_aa: CASSSGSTDTQYF

v_call: TRBV5-1
j_call: TRBJ1-1
cdr3_aa: CASSPLGQGNTEAFF

v_call: TRBV7-9
j_call: TRBJ2-7
cdr3_aa: CASSRELTSSYEQYF

v_call: TRBV10-3
j_call: TRBJ1-3
cdr3_aa: CAISESGPRASGNTIYF

v_call: TRBV5-4
j_call: TRBJ1-2
cdr3_aa: CASRGQGYGYTF

v_call: TRBV29-1
j_call: TRBJ2-3
cdr3_aa: CSVGHRTDTQYF

v_call: TRBV28
j_call: TRBJ1-3
cdr3_aa: CASTAVAGNTIYF

v_call: TRBV19
j_call: TRBJ2-7
cdr3_aa: CASSTGAGGSEQYF

v_call: TRBV27
j_call: TRBJ2-5
cdr3_aa: CASSLWQGRETQYF

v_call: TRBV5-1
j_call: TRBJ2-5
cdr3_aa: CASCGQGQETQYF

v_call: TRBV6-5
j_call: TRBJ1-1
cdr3_aa: CASTQASEAFF